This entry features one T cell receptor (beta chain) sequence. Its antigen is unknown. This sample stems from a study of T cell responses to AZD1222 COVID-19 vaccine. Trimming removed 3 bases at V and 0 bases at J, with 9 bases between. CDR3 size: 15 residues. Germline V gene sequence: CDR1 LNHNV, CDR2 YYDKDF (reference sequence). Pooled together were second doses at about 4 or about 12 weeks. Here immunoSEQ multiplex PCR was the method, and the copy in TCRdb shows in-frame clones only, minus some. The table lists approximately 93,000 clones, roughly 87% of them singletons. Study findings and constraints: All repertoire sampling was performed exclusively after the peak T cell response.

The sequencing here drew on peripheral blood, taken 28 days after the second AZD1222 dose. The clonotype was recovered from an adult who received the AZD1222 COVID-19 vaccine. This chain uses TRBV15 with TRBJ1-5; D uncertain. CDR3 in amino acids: CATSRSGPSNQPQHF. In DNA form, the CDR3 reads TGTGCCACCAGCAGGTCCGGGCCTAGCAATCAGCCCCAGCATTTT.